The 25 T cell receptor beta chains in this list originate from one sample, sequenced in a study of neoadjuvant nivolumab and ipilimumab in lung cancer. TCRdb keeps only in-frame clones here, not all; method: immunoSEQ multiplex PCR. The sample yields 30,000 or so clones, 65% to 85% seen once. The source was tumor tissue, collected after neoadjuvant nivolumab, alone or with ipilimumab, at or shortly before surgery. These receptors were taken from an adult with non-small cell lung cancer.

The chain combines TRBV5-1 with TRBJ2-5, with TRBD1 as a possible D gene (7 bases). Germline V gene lookup returns CDR1 SGHRS and CDR2 YFSETQ. Trimming removed 2 bases at V and 4 bases at J, with 12 bases between. CDR3 size: 14 residues. The DNA for the CDR3 is TGCGCCAGCAGCTTCGGAGGGGGCTCAGAGACCCAGTACTTC. This codes for CASSFGGGSETQYF. Looking up the rest from reference TRBV5-1 and TRBJ2-5 gives the full variable domain: KAGVTQTPRYLIKTRGQQVTLSCSPISGHRSVSWYQQTPGQGLQFLFEYFSETQRNKGNFPGRFSGRQFSNSRSEMNVSTLELGDSALYLCASSFGGGSETQYFGPGTRLLVL.

The chain uses TRBV7-2 and TRBJ2-5; 9 bases line up with TRBD1. The germline CDR1 and CDR2 sequences are SGHTA and FQGNSA. This CDR3 is built from 15 residues. V was pared by 2 bases and J by 5 bases, with 6 bases of the junction left unmatched. The CDR3 DNA sequence: TGTGCCAGCAGCTTAAATACAGGGGGCAGGGAGACCCAGTACTTC. It is translated as CASSLNTGGRETQYF.

The V call is TRBV30, the J call TRBJ2-5; D is unresolved. Trimming shortened V by 0 bases and J by 1 base, and 6 bases separated the two germline ends. The CDR3 totals 13 residues. Germline lookup yields CDR1 GTSNPN and CDR2 SVGIG (reference sequence). CDR3 nucleotide sequence: TGTGCCTGGAGTGTACCGGCCCAAGAGACCCAGTACTTC. This codes for CAWSVPAQETQYF.

The chain uses TRBV5-1 and TRBJ1-4; 9 nucleotides match TRBD1. The CDR3 has 15 amino acids. Per germline, CDR1 SGHRS and CDR2 YFSETQ. After removal of 2 bases from V and 7 bases from J, the junction contained 6 bases not matched to a gene. The CDR3 region has the DNA TGCGCCAGCAGCTTCGCGGGACAGGGCGTTGAAAAACTGTTTTTT. The encoded protein is CASSFAGQGVEKLFF. Using reference TRBV5-1 and TRBJ1-4 for the parts outside the CDR3, the full variable domain is KAGVTQTPRYLIKTRGQQVTLSCSPISGHRSVSWYQQTPGQGLQFLFEYFSETQRNKGNFPGRFSGRQFSNSRSEMNVSTLELGDSALYLCASSFAGQGVEKLFFGSGTQLSVL.

V usage is TRBV5-1 and J usage is TRBJ2-1; 7 nucleotides align to TRBD2. From germline, CDR1 is SGHRS and CDR2 YFSETQ. This CDR3 has 15 amino acids. The ends lost 1 base at V and 0 bases at J; junction bases unmatched: 1. DNA of the CDR3: TGCGCCAGCAGCTTGCGGGGGGACTCCTACAATGAGCAGTTCTTC. Residues: CASSLRGDSYNEQFF.

V is TRBV4-1 and J is TRBJ1-2; a possible D gene is TRBD1 (5 bases). Germline V gene lookup returns CDR1 MGHRA and CDR2 YSYEKL. The V and J ends lost 4 bases and 0 bases respectively, with 21 bases between them. CDR3 size: 18 residues. CDR3 sequence: CASSRHPRDSQANYGYTF. In DNA, the CDR3 is TGCGCCAGCAGCCGCCACCCTAGAGACAGTCAAGCTAACTATGGCTACACCTTC.

This chain connects TRBV11-2 to TRBJ1-1; no clear D gene. The length of the CDR3 is 13 residues. The germline V gene has CDR1 SGHAT and CDR2 FQNNGV. With 3 bases removed from V and 0 bases from J, the gap between germline ends came to 5 bases. This chain's CDR3 is CASSFGLNTEAFF. CDR3 nucleotide sequence: TGTGCCAGCAGCTTCGGCCTGAACACTGAAGCTTTCTTT. Full variable domain (remainder filled in from reference TRBV11-2 and TRBJ1-1): EAGVAQSPRYKIIEKRQSVAFWCNPISGHATLYWYQQILGQGPKLLIQFQNNGVVDDSQLPKDRFSAERLKGVDSTLKIQPAKLEDSAVYLCASSFGLNTEAFFGQGTRLTVV.

The rearrangement links TRBV10-3 to TRBJ2-7; 9 nucleotides agree with TRBD1. The V gene end was trimmed by 7 bases and the J gene end by 2 bases; junction bases not matched to a gene: 6. CDR1 and CDR2 from the germline V gene are ENHRY and SYGVKD. The CDR3 extends over 14 amino acids. CDR3 DNA: TGTGCCATCACCAGCGGGACAGGGACCTACGAGCAGTACTTC. Its protein is CAITSGTGTYEQYF.

The chain carries TRBV6-5 and TRBJ1-2; no definite D call. Per germline, CDR1 MNHEY and CDR2 SVGAGI. The CDR3 sequence is 16 residues long. V was shortened by 2 bases and J by 5 bases, with 18 bases between the two germline ends. CDR3 sequence (DNA): TGTGCCAGCAGTTACGCGACGGGTACCCAGAGATATGGCTACACCTTC. The encoded protein is CASSYATGTQRYGYTF.

The chain uses TRBV6-5 and TRBJ1-1; no definite D call. The CDR3 loop spans 13 amino acids. Per the germline V gene, CDR1 is MNHEY and CDR2 is SVGAGI. V was trimmed by 8 bases and J by 1 base, leaving 11 bases between them. This CDR3 is CASLREGNTEAFF. DNA for the CDR3: TGTGCCAGCCTCCGGGAGGGGAACACTGAAGCTTTCTTT.

The sample holds one count of this clone. V and J are TRBV5-1 and TRBJ1-1; D unresolved. Between the trimmed V and J ends, which lost 1 base and 3 bases, there was a span of 19 bases. This CDR3 contains 17 residues. Germline V lookup: CDR1 SGHRS, CDR2 YFSETQ. Here the CDR3 reads CASSLRRTGEWYTEAFF. Here the CDR3 DNA reads TGCGCCAGCAGCTTGCGTAGAACCGGCGAGTGGTACACTGAAGCTTTCTTT. Complete variable domain (other parts from reference TRBV5-1 and TRBJ1-1): KAGVTQTPRYLIKTRGQQVTLSCSPISGHRSVSWYQQTPGQGLQFLFEYFSETQRNKGNFPGRFSGRQFSNSRSEMNVSTLELGDSALYLCASSLRRTGEWYTEAFFGQGTRLTVV.

This chain connects TRBV6-1 to TRBJ1-1, with a tentative D call TRBD1 (6 bases). Germline values: CDR1 MNHNS, CDR2 SASEGT. The CDR3 extends over 13 amino acids. Trimming took 5 bases from V and 10 from J, leaving 17 bases between them. The CDR3 DNA is TGTGCCAGCAGTAATTACAGGGAGGAGGGAGCTTTCTTT. This sequence encodes CASSNYREEGAFF.

This clone was counted a single time. The rearrangement joins TRBV5-4 to TRBJ2-1, with TRBD2 matching 13 bases. The CDR3 extends over 15 amino acids. J was trimmed by 3 bases and V by 4 bases; bases with no gene match: 1. CDR1 is SGHNT, CDR2 YYREEE, per germline (reference sequence). Written as DNA, the CDR3 is TGTGCCAGCAGCCGGACTAGCGGGAGCTACAATGAGCAGTTCTTC. This translates into CASSRTSGSYNEQFF. The variable domain in full, with the rest retrieved from reference TRBV5-4 and TRBJ2-1, is ETGVTQSPTHLIKTRGQQVTLRCSSQSGHNTVSWYQQALGQGPQFIFQYYREEENGRGNFPPRFSGLQFPNYSSELNVNALELDDSALYLCASSRTSGSYNEQFFGPGTRLTVL.

In DNA, the CDR3 is TGTGCCAGCAGCGTAGGCGGGGCCGGGGAGCTGTTTTTT. This encodes CASSVGGAGELFF. This chain links TRBV9 with TRBJ2-2, with D possibly matching TRBD2 (6 bases). This CDR3 comprises 13 residues. Trimming removed 0 bases at V and 6 bases at J, with 6 bases between. Germline V CDR1 and CDR2: SGDLS, YYNGEE.

V usage is TRBV30 and J usage is TRBJ1-1; D possibly corresponds to TRBD1 (6 bases). Germline loops: CDR1 GTSNPN, CDR2 SVGIG (reference sequence). V was cut by 7 bases and J by 6 bases, with 18 bases left in between. The CDR3 has 13 amino acids. CDR3 sequence (DNA): TGTGCCTCACGTTTTCAGGGGATCTCTGAAGCTTTCTTT. It specifies CASRFQGISEAFF.

V gene TRBV7-6 combines with J gene TRBJ2-3; D unresolved. The ends were cut back, 1 base at V and 2 bases at J, with 7 bases in the middle. Germline V gene sequence: CDR1 SGHVS, CDR2 FNYEAQ. This CDR3 comprises 14 residues. CDR3: CASSLGVTTDTQYF. The CDR3 DNA follows: TGTGCCAGCAGCTTAGGGGTCACCACAGATACGCAGTATTTT.

In this sample, this clone turned up a few times. The rearrangement joins TRBV4-2 to TRBJ2-3; either TRBD1 or TRBD2 may supply D (7 bases each). The CDR3 consists of 17 residues. Germline lookup yields CDR1 LGHNA and CDR2 YNFKEQ. V was trimmed by 4 bases and J by 4 bases, leaving 21 bases between them. The CDR3 sequence: CASSPQRGLAVSDTQYF. DNA of the CDR3: TGTGCCAGCAGCCCCCAAAGGGGGCTAGCGGTCTCAGATACGCAGTATTTT.

About this clone itself: Other DNA variants within this sample encode the same CDR3. J is TRBJ2-7 and V is TRBV29-1, with unresolved D. Per germline, CDR1 SQVTM and CDR2 ANQGSEA. The V gene lost 6 bases and the J gene lost 4 bases, with 10 bases spanning the gap. This CDR3 has 11 residues. The CDR3 spells CSVSDGYEQYF. The CDR3, as DNA: TGCAGCGTATCGGACGGGTACGAGCAGTACTTC.

In its sample, this clone was seen a few times. The chain uses TRBV4-2 and TRBJ2-1; TRBD2 might be the D (6 bases). V lost 1 base to trimming and J lost 9 bases, with 19 bases between them. CDR3 length equals 16 residues. CDR1 and CDR2 from the germline V gene are LGHNA and YNFKEQ. CDR3 loop: CASSQGWTTLRSEQFF. The CDR3 nucleotides are TGTGCCAGCAGCCAAGGGTGGACTACGCTCCGCAGTGAGCAGTTCTTC.

The chain uses TRBV18 and TRBJ2-3, with 7 nucleotides matching TRBD1. Germline CDR1 KGHSH, CDR2 LQKENI. V dropped 5 bases and J dropped 4; count of bases not matched to a gene: 6. This CDR3 spans 14 amino acids. The CDR3 DNA follows: TGTGCCAGCTCAAAACAGGGGTACCCAGATACGCAGTATTTT. It is translated as CASSKQGYPDTQYF.

The chain joins TRBV11-3 to TRBJ1-1; D might be TRBD1 (5 bases). Trimming removed 5 bases from V and 12 bases from J, with 19 bases in between. There are 13 residues in the CDR3. Looked up from germline, CDR1 is SGHNT and CDR2 is YENEEA. CDR3 DNA: TGTGCCAGCAGCCCCGGTGGGTCAGGGAGACCTTTCTTT. It encodes CASSPGGSGRPFF. The complete variable domain, with remaining parts taken from reference TRBV11-3 and TRBJ1-1, reads EAGVVQSPRYKIIEKKQPVAFWCNPISGHNTLYWYLQNLGQGPELLIRYENEEAVDDSQLPKDRFSAERLKGVDSTLKIQPAELGDSAVYLCASSPGGSGRPFFGQGTRLTVV.

This clone was counted a single time. This rearrangement joins TRBV28 to TRBJ2-5; D is undetermined. The CDR3 runs to 11 residues. The germline V gene encodes CDR1 MDHEN and CDR2 SYDVKM. Trimming removed 6 bases at V and 2 bases at J, with 4 bases between. CDR3 nucleotides: TGTGCCAGCAGCCTTCAAGAGACCCAGTACTTC. Translating it yields CASSLQETQYF.

This chain connects TRBV7-8 to TRBJ1-5, with 7 bases fitting TRBD1. The CDR3 has 15 residues. The V gene end was trimmed by 1 base and the J gene end by 6 bases; junction bases not matched to a gene: 6. The germline gives CDR1 SGHVS, CDR2 FQNEAQ. As DNA, the CDR3 is TGTGCCAGCAGCTTAGAAGGGGGCAAGAGTCAGCCCCAGCATTTT. It encodes CASSLEGGKSQPQHF.

CDR3 DNA sequence: TGTGCCAGCAGATTCGGACTATACAATGAGCAGTTCTTC. It encodes CASRFGLYNEQFF. The chain joins TRBV6-5 to TRBJ2-1, with D maybe TRBD2 (6 bases). Germline V CDR1 and CDR2: MNHEY, SVGAGI. The CDR3 has 13 amino acids. V was clipped by 6 bases and J by 4 bases, with 10 bases between them.

This clone is judged medium-sized. CDR3 sequence: CASSYNRVSYTF. CDR3 nucleotide sequence: TGTGCCAGCAGTTACAACAGGGTTAGCTACACCTTC. V is TRBV6-5 and J is TRBJ1-2; D perhaps matches TRBD1 (6 bases). The CDR3 covers 12 residues. V lost 2 bases and J lost 9, with 10 bases in between. The germline V gene has CDR1 MNHEY and CDR2 SVGAGI.